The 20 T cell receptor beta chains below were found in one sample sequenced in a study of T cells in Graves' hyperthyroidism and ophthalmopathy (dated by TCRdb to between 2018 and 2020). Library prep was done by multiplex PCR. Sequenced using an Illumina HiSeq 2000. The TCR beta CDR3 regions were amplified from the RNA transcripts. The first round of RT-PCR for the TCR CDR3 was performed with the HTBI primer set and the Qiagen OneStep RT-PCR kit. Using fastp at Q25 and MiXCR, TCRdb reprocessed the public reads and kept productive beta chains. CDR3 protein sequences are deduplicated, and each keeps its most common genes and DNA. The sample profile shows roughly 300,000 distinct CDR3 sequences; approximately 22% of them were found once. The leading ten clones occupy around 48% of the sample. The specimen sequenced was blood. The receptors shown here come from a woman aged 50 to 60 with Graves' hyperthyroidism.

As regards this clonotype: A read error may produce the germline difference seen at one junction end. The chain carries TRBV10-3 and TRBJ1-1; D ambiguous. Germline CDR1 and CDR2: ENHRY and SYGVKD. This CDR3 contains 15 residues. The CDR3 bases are TGTGCCATCAGTGAGTCGAGGCAACCGAACATTGAAGCTTTCTTT. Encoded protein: CAISESRQPNIEAFF.

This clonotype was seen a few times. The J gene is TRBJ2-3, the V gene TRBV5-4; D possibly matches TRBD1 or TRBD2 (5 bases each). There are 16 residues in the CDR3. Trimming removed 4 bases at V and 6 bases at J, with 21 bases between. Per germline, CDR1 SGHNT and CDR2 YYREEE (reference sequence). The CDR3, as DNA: TGTGCCAGCAGCGATGGACTGAGAGGGGCCACGGATACGCAGTATTTT. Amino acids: CASSDGLRGATDTQYF. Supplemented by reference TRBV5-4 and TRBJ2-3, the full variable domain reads ETGVTQSPTHLIKTRGQQVTLRCSSQSGHNTVSWYQQALGQGPQFIFQYYREEENGRGNFPPRFSGLQFPNYSSELNVNALELDDSALYLCASSDGLRGATDTQYFGPGTRLTVL.

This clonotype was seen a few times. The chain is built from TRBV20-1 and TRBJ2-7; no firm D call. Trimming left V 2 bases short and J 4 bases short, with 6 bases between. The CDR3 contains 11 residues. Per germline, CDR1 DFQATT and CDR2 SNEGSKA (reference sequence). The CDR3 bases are TGCAGTGCTAGATTAGATTACGAGCAGTACTTC. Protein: CSARLDYEQYF.

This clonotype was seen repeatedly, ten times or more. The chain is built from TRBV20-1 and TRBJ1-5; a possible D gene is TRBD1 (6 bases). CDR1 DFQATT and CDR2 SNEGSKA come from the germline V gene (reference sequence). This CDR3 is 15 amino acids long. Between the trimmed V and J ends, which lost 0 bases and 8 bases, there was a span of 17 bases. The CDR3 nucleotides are TGCAGTGCTAGAGATCTTGCACAGGGTGGTAAGCCCCAGCATTTT. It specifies CSARDLAQGGKPQHF.

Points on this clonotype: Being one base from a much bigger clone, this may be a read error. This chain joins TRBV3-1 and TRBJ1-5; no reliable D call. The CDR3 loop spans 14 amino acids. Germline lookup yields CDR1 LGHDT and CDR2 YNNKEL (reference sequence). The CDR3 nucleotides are TGTGCCAGCGGCCACCGGTCCCGGGGTCAGCCCCAGCATTTT. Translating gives CASGHRSRGQPQHF.

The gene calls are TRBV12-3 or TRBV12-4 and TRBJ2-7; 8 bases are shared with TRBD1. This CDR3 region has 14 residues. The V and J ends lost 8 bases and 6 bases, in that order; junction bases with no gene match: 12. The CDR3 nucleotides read TGTGCCAGCGGGGGACAGGCAGAAAGGAGCGAGCAGTACTTC. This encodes CASGGQAERSEQYF.

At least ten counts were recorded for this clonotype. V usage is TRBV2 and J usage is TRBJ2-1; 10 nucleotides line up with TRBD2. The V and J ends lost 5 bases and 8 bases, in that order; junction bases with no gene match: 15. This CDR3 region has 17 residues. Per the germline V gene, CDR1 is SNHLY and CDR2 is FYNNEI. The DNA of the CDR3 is TGTGCCAGCAGTAGGGGGATACTAGCGGGGAGTTGGGATGAGCAGTTCTTC. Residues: CASSRGILAGSWDEQFF.

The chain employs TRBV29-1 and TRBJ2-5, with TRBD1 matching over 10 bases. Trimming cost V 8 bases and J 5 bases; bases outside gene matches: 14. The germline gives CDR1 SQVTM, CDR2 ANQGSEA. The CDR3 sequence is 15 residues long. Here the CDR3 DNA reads TGCAGCACCAGGGGACAGGGGAGGGGATGGGAGACCCAGTACTTC. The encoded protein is CSTRGQGRGWETQYF.

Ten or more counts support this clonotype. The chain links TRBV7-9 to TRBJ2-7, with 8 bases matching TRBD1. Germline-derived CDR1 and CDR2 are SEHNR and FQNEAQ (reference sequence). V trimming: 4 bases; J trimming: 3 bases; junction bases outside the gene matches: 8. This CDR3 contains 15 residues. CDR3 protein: CASSSGDRNYYEQYF. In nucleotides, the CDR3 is TGTGCCAGCAGCTCGGGGGACAGGAACTACTACGAGCAGTACTTC.

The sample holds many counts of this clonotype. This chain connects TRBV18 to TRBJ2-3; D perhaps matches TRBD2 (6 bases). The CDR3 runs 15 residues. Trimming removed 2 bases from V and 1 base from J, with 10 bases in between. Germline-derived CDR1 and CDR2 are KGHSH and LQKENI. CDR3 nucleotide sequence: TGTGCCAGCTCACCAGTCGTAGCGGGCACAGATACGCAGTATTTT. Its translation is CASSPVVAGTDTQYF.

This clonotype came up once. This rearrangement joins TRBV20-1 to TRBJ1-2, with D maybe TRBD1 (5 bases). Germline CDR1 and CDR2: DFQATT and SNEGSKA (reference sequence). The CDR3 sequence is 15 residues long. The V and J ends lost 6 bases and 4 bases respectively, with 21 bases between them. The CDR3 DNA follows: TGCAGTGCCTCCACCGGGACGGCAACCTTCTATGGCTACACCTTC. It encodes CSASTGTATFYGYTF.

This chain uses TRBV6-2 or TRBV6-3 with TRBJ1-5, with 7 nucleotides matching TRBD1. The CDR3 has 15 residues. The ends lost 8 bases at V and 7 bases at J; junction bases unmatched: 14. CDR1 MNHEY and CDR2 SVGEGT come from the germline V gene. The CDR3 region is CASGPVTGISQPQHF. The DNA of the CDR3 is TGTGCCAGCGGTCCCGTGACAGGGATTTCCCAGCCCCAGCATTTT.

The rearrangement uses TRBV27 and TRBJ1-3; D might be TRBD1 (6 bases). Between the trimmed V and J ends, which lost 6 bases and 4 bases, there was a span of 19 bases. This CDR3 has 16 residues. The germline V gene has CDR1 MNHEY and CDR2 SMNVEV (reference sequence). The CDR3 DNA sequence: TGTGCCAGCAGGACCTTCGGCCGGACAGCCGGAAACACCATATATTTT. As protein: CASRTFGRTAGNTIYF.

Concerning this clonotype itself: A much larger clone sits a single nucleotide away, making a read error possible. For the CDR3, the DNA is TGTGCCAGCAGCCTCCCGCTAGCGGGAGTCAATGAGCGGTTCTTC. Translating gives CASSLPLAGVNERFF. The chain links TRBV3-1 to TRBJ2-1; TRBD2 matches at 10 bases. The CDR3 is 15 residues long. The germline gives CDR1 LGHDT, CDR2 YNNKEL (reference sequence).

The CDR3 sequence: CASSRTRSDEQYF. The CDR3, as DNA: TGTGCCAGCTCCCGGACAAGGTCCGACGAGCAGTACTTC. V gene TRBV18 combines with J gene TRBJ2-7; perhaps TRBD1 as D (5 bases). Germline CDR1 is KGHSH and CDR2 is LQKENI. This CDR3 region has 13 residues. The V end was cut by 6 bases, the J end by 5 bases, with 14 bases between.

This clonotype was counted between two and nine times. CDR3 DNA sequence: TGCAGCGCGGCCTTGGAGACCCAGTACTTC. Its translation is CSAALETQYF. The J gene is TRBJ2-5, the V gene TRBV29-1; D is undetermined. The germline V gene encodes CDR1 SQVTM and CDR2 ANQGSEA. The CDR3 covers 10 residues. V shed 7 bases and J shed 5 bases, with 8 bases lying between them.

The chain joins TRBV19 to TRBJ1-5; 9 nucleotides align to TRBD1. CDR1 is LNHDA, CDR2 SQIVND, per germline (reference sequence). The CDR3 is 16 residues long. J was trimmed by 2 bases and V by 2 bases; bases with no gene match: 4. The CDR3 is CASSIHRDRGNQPQHF. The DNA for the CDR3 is TGTGCCAGTAGTATACACCGGGACAGGGGCAATCAGCCCCAGCATTTT.

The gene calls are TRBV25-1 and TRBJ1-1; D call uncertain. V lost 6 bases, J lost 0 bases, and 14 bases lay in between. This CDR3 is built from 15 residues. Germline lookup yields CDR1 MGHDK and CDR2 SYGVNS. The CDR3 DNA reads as TGTGCCAGCAGGAAGGGCAGAGTCATGAACACTGAAGCTTTCTTT. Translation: CASRKGRVMNTEAFF.

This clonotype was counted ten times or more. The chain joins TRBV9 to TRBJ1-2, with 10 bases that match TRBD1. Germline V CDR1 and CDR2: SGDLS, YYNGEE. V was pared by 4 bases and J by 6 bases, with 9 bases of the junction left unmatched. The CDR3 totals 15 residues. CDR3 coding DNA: TGTGCCAGCAGCCCAAACCCCGGGACAGGGGATGGCTACACCTTC. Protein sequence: CASSPNPGTGDGYTF.

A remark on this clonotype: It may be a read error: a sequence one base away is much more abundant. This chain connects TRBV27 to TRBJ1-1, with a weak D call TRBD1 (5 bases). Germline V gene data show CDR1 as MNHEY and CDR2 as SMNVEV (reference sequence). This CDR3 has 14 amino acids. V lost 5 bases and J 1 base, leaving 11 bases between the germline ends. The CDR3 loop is CASSLWGENTEAFF. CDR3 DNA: TGTGCCAGCAGTCTCTGGGGGGAGAACACTGAAGCTTTCTTT.